This TCR beta chain stems from a study of blood T cell repertoires in COVID-19. Study details: Acute-phase and convalescent COVID-19 samples originated in the United States, Italy and Spain. T cells, B-cell-depleted T cells, or PBMCs supplied cDNA or gDNA.

There are a few counts of this clone. Per the authors' pipeline: Nucleated cell number was recorded as an estimate derived from reference gene primer amplification. Here immunoSEQ multiplex PCR was the method, and the copy in TCRdb shows in-frame clones only, minus some. V and J calls and clone size are as listed in that table; D and trimming were resolved from the DNA. The data contain some 390,000 clones, over 75% of them singletons. Deletions cut 2 bases from V and 10 bases from J, with 6 bases between. This CDR3 is 11 amino acids long. Germline V gene data show CDR1 as MNHEY and CDR2 as SVGAGI. Followed over time, Seattle patients had been enrolled while infection was active.

The chain combines TRBV6-5 with TRBJ2-1; the D gene is possibly TRBD2 (6 bases). The clonotype originates from a woman aged 60 to 75 with COVID-19, enrolled during active disease. The sample consisted of peripheral blood. The CDR3 region is CASSYGGEQFF. The CDR3 DNA reads as TGTGCCAGCAGTTACGGGGGGGAGCAGTTCTTC.